These 22 T cell receptor beta chains were all obtained from the same sample, sequenced in a study of T cells after yellow fever vaccination. TCRdb passed the 5' RACE reads through MiXCR, listing each CDR3 protein once. The sample records more than 50,000 distinct CDR3 sequences, 5.7% being singletons. Sequenced material: PBMCs, either bulk or a sorted T-cell subset (CD4+, CD8+, memory, or dextramer-sorted; not recorded which), taken on the day of the yellow fever booster vaccination. All receptors derive from a man younger than 35 who received the YFV17D yellow fever vaccine.

The chain recombines TRBV6-2 or TRBV6-3 with TRBJ1-5; the D gene is possibly TRBD1 (6 bases). The CDR3 runs 15 residues. Trimming stripped 6 bases from V and 5 bases from J, with 17 bases between. Looked up from germline, CDR1 is MNHEY and CDR2 is SVGEGT. DNA of the CDR3: TGTGCCAGCAGGCCTGATGCGGGGGCTTATCAGCCCCAGCATTTT. Protein product: CASRPDAGAYQPQHF.

The V call is TRBV11-2, the J call TRBJ2-2, with D hard to call. Germline V gene lookup returns CDR1 SGHAT and CDR2 FQNNGV. Deletions cut 1 base from V and 5 bases from J, with 8 bases between. This CDR3 is 14 amino acids long. The DNA of the CDR3 is TGTGCCAGCAGCTTAGGACAACCTACCGGGGAGCTGTTTTTT. Amino acids: CASSLGQPTGELFF. Looking up the rest from reference TRBV11-2 and TRBJ2-2 gives the full variable domain: EAGVAQSPRYKIIEKRQSVAFWCNPISGHATLYWYQQILGQGPKLLIQFQNNGVVDDSQLPKDRFSAERLKGVDSTLKIQPAKLEDSAVYLCASSLGQPTGELFFGEGSRLTVL.

There are a few counts of this clonotype. CDR3 amino acids: CSASILPGQGLSNQPQHF. CDR3 nucleotides: TGCAGTGCTAGTATTCTCCCGGGACAGGGGCTTAGCAATCAGCCCCAGCATTTT. The chain has TRBV20-1 and TRBJ1-5, with TRBD1 identical over 10 bases. The germline V gene encodes CDR1 DFQATT and CDR2 SNEGSKA (reference sequence). Trimming removed 3 bases from V and 0 bases from J; junction bases left unmatched: 11. The CDR3 loop spans 18 amino acids.

This clonotype was recorded at least ten times. Mismatch with germline at one junction end may stem from a read error. The rearrangement uses TRBV4-3 and TRBJ2-7, with D perhaps TRBD2 (5 bases). The CDR3 has 14 amino acids. The germline V gene encodes CDR1 LGHNA and CDR2 YSLEER. The CDR3, as DNA: TGCGCCAGCAGACAAGGGCTTCACCGAGGGGAGCAGTACTTC. Its protein product is CASRQGLHRGEQYF.

This clonotype came up a few times. The J gene is TRBJ2-1, the V gene TRBV4-1; 9 nucleotides agree with TRBD2. The CDR3 consists of 16 residues. The trim removed 6 bases at V and 4 bases at J, leaving 10 bases unmatched. Germline CDR1 reads MGHRA; CDR2 reads YSYEKL. The chain's CDR3 is CASSLIGLAQYNEQFF. CDR3 bases: TGCGCCAGCAGTCTTATTGGACTAGCGCAGTACAATGAGCAGTTCTTC.

The sample holds a few counts of this clonotype. This chain uses TRBV24-1 with TRBJ2-2; TRBD1 is a possible D gene (6 bases). V was pared by 4 bases and J by 1 base, with 9 bases between. CDR3 size: 15 residues. Germline V CDR1 and CDR2: KGHDR, SFDVKD. This chain's CDR3 is CATSESGQNTGELFF. The CDR3 DNA follows: TGTGCCACCAGTGAATCGGGACAGAACACCGGGGAGCTGTTTTTT.

This clonotype has ten or more counts. One end of the junction is discordant with germline, which a read error may explain. The chain couples TRBV6-5 to TRBJ1-2, with TRBD1 as a possible D gene (5 bases). CDR3 length equals 16 residues. Germline CDR1 is MNHEY and CDR2 is SVGAGI. For the CDR3, the DNA is TGTGCCAGCAGGTACTACGACAGTCGCGGGTTTGATGGCTACACCTTC. Translating it yields CASRYYDSRGFDGYTF.

The chain employs TRBV5-1 and TRBJ1-6; D may be TRBD1 (6 bases). CDR3 length: 14 residues. Per germline, CDR1 SGHRS and CDR2 YFSETQ. Trimming pared 0 bases from V and 13 bases from J, leaving 14 bases between. Here the CDR3 DNA reads TGCGCCAGCAGCTTGGACGGGAGGGGGTCGCCCCTCCACTTT. Translated: CASSLDGRGSPLHF.

This clonotype was seen many times. The genes are TRBV7-2 and TRBJ2-1, with 7 nucleotides matching TRBD2. CDR3 length: 15 amino acids. V gave up 1 base and J gave up 8 bases; unmatched junction bases: 8. Germline V gene data show CDR1 as SGHTA and CDR2 as FQGNSA. The CDR3 DNA reads TGTGCCAGCAGCTTAGAGCGGGACTTTGTCTATGAGCAGTTCTTC. It encodes CASSLERDFVYEQFF.

This clonotype has a count of ten or more. The genes are TRBV27 and TRBJ2-1; D gene ambiguous. The germline gives CDR1 MNHEY, CDR2 SMNVEV (reference sequence). With 5 bases removed from V and 9 bases from J, the gap between germline ends came to 17 bases. The CDR3 consists of 14 residues. CDR3 region: CASSPTPSLGEQFF. The CDR3, as DNA: TGTGCCAGCAGTCCTACACCGAGCCTAGGTGAGCAGTTCTTC.

This clonotype was picked up a small number of times. This rearrangement joins TRBV27 to TRBJ1-1; D gene unclear. V was clipped by 5 bases and J by 1 base, with 14 bases between them. This CDR3 has 15 residues. The germline V gene encodes CDR1 MNHEY and CDR2 SMNVEV (reference sequence). This CDR3 is CASSIFSGRNTEAFF. The CDR3 DNA reads TGTGCCAGCAGTATATTCTCTGGGAGGAACACTGAAGCTTTCTTT.

This clonotype was seen at least ten times. V and J are TRBV5-1 and TRBJ1-2; no clear D gene. Germline V gene data show CDR1 as SGHRS and CDR2 as YFSETQ. CDR3 size: 14 residues. The V gene lost 0 bases and the J gene lost 5 bases, with 11 bases spanning the gap. CDR3 coding DNA: TGCGCCAGCAGCTTGGCGGTCAGAGAATATGGCTACACCTTC. Its protein is CASSLAVREYGYTF.

The gene calls are TRBV6-1 and TRBJ2-7; D is ambiguous. This CDR3 has 12 amino acids. Germline loops: CDR1 MNHNS, CDR2 SASEGT. Trimming took 7 bases from V and 0 from J, leaving 7 bases between them. CDR3 in amino acids: CASTSVSYEQYF. The CDR3 DNA reads TGTGCCAGCACGTCGGTCTCCTACGAGCAGTACTTC.

The rearrangement links TRBV5-1 to TRBJ2-5; TRBD1 matches at 8 bases. The germline V gene encodes CDR1 SGHRS and CDR2 YFSETQ. Trimming removed 0 bases from V and 5 bases from J; junction bases left unmatched: 9. This CDR3 comprises 16 residues. CDR3 loop: CASSLETGAPPETQYF. The CDR3 DNA sequence: TGCGCCAGCAGCTTGGAGACAGGGGCCCCACCGGAGACCCAGTACTTC.

This chain uses TRBV20-1 with TRBJ2-1; 12 bases are shared with TRBD2. The CDR3 extends over 15 amino acids. Per germline, CDR1 DFQATT and CDR2 SNEGSKA (reference sequence). Trimming at V came to 1 base and at J to 6 bases, leaving 4 bases not matched to a gene. This chain's CDR3 is CSARGLAGGANEQFF. As DNA, the CDR3 is TGCAGTGCTAGAGGGCTAGCGGGGGGGGCCAATGAGCAGTTCTTC.

This clonotype turned up a few times. The chain combines TRBV7-9 with TRBJ2-5; possibly TRBD1 or TRBD2 for D (5 bases each). Trimming removed 4 bases from V and 4 bases from J, with 25 bases in between. This CDR3 comprises 18 residues. CDR1 and CDR2 from the germline V gene are SEHNR and FQNEAQ (reference sequence). The CDR3, as DNA: TGTGCCAGCAGCTCACGGCCTACCGGGACCCGTTTCCGAGAGACCCAGTACTTC. As protein: CASSSRPTGTRFRETQYF.

This clonotype was counted a few times. The V and J genes are TRBV27 and TRBJ1-5, with D hard to call. The V gene lost 3 bases and the J gene lost 6 bases, with 6 bases spanning the gap. Germline loops: CDR1 MNHEY, CDR2 SMNVEV (reference sequence). The CDR3 length is 12 residues. The CDR3 sequence is CASSFWGQPQHF. As DNA, the CDR3 is TGTGCCAGCAGTTTTTGGGGTCAGCCCCAGCATTTT.

To note about this clonotype: Just one base apart from a much larger clone, this may be a read error. The gene calls are TRBV6-5 and TRBJ2-7; 12 nucleotides agree with TRBD2. The CDR3 length is 16 residues. Unmatched junction bases numbered 9, after V lost 2 bases and J lost 7 bases. The germline V gene has CDR1 MNHEY and CDR2 SVGAGI. CDR3 DNA sequence: TGTGCCAGCAGTTACGGTTCTAGCGGGGGGGCCAATGAGCAGTACTTC. Encoded protein: CASSYGSSGGANEQYF.

This clonotype was picked up many times. The rearrangement joins TRBV20-1 to TRBJ1-1; no clear D gene. The germline CDR1 and CDR2 sequences are DFQATT and SNEGSKA (reference sequence). The V and J ends lost 1 base and 3 bases respectively, with 9 bases between them. The CDR3 sequence is 13 residues long. CDR3 region: CSARGRWDTEAFF. The CDR3 coding sequence is TGCAGTGCTAGAGGCCGATGGGACACTGAAGCTTTCTTT.

There are a few counts of this clonotype. The chain joins TRBV7-2 to TRBJ2-7; a possible D gene is TRBD2 (7 bases). The V end lost 6 bases, the J end lost 3 bases, and 24 bases lay between the germline ends. The length of the CDR3 is 17 residues. CDR1 and CDR2 (germline): SGHTA, FQGNSA. The CDR3 DNA follows: TGTGCCAGCAGGCCAGCCCTTTGGGGGGGGGCCTACTACGAGCAGTACTTC. Translating gives CASRPALWGGAYYEQYF.

In nucleotides, the CDR3 is TGTGCCATCAGTGAGTCGGGGGTGGATCGCGAGCAGTACTTC. Encoded protein: CAISESGVDREQYF. This chain uses TRBV10-3 with TRBJ2-7; D may correspond to TRBD1 or TRBD2 (5 bases each). V dropped 0 bases and J dropped 6 bases, with 12 bases sitting between them. CDR1 is ENHRY and CDR2 is SYGVKD in the germline V gene. The CDR3 spans 14 residues.

The sample holds a few counts of this clonotype. The rearrangement uses TRBV24-1 and TRBJ2-7; 11 nucleotides match TRBD2. Germline values: CDR1 KGHDR, CDR2 SFDVKD. Germline trimming cut 3 bases from V and 4 bases from J; bases unmatched to any gene: 10. The CDR3 length is 17 residues. This CDR3 is CATSDPISGGAMYEQYV. The CDR3 DNA sequence: TGTGCCACCAGTGATCCTATTAGCGGGGGGGCTATGTACGAGCAGTACGTC.